The clone carrying this T cell receptor (beta chain) was seen once. The sample originates from a study of blood T cell repertoires in COVID-19. Study-level information: PBMCs, B-cell-depleted T cells, or T cells provided the cDNA or gDNA that made up the material.

Per the original methods: Cell counts per sample came from amplifying reference gene primers. Generated by immunoSEQ multiplex PCR, the TCRdb table keeps only in-frame clones and is missing some. From that table come the V and J calls and clone size; the DNA was used to work out D and trimming. This sample yields about 260,000 clones, of which 75% to 90% are seen a single time; approximately 4% belongs to the top ten. CDR3 length: 15 amino acids. The V and J ends lost 0 bases and 9 bases, in that order; junction bases with no gene match: 5. In germline, CDR1 is GTSNPN, CDR2 SVGIG (reference sequence).

V usage is TRBV30 and J usage is TRBJ1-6; 10 nucleotides agree with TRBD1. The TCR comes from a woman between 40 and 50 years old with acute or convalescent COVID-19. Sample: peripheral blood. CDR3 nucleotides: TGTGCCTGGAGTGTAGGGGACAGGGGTTCTTCACCCCTCCACTTT. Translated, it gives CAWSVGDRGSSPLHF. Drawing the rest from reference TRBV30 and TRBJ1-6, the complete variable domain is SQTIHQWPATLVQPVGSPLSLECTVEGTSNPNLYWYRQAAGRGLQLLFYSVGIGQISSEVPQNLSASRPQDRQFILSSKKLLLSDSGFYLCAWSVGDRGSSPLHFGNGTRLTVT.